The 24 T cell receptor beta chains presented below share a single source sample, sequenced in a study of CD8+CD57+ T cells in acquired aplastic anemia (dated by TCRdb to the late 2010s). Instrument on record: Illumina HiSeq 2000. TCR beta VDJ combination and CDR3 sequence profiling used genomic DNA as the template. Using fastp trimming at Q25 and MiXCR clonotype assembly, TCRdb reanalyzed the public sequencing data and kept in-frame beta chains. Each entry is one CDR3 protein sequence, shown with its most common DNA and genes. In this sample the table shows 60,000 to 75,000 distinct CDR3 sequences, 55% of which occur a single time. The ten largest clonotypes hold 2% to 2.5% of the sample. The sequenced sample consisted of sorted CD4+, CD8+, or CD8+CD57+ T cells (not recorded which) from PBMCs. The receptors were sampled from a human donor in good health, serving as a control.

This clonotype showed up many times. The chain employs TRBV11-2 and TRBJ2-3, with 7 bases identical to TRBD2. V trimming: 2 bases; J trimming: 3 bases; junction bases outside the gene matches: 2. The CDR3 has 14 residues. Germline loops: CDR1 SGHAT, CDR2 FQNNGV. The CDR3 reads CASSLRAGTDTQYF. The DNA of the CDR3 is TGTGCCAGCAGCTTAAGAGCGGGAACAGATACGCAGTATTTT.

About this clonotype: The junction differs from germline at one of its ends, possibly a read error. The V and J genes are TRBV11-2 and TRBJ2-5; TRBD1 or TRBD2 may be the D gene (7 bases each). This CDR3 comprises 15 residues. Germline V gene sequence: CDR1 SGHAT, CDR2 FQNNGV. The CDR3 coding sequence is TGTGTCAGCAGCCGACAGGGAGGGGGACAAGAGACCCAGTACTTC. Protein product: CVSSRQGGGQETQYF.

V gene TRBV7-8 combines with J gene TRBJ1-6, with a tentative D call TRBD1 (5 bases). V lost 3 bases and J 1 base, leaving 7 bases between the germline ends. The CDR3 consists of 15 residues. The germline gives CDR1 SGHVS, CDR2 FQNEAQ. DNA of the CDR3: TGTGCCAGCAGCTTGGGGGTGTCCTATAATTCACCCCTCCACTTT. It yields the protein CASSLGVSYNSPLHF.

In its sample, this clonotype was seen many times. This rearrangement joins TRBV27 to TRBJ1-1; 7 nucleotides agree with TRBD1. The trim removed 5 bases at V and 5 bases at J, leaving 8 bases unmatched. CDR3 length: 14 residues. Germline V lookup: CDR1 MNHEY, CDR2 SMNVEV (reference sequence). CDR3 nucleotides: TGTGCCAGCAGTCGAACTCAGGGGGGGACTGAAGCTTTCTTT. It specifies CASSRTQGGTEAFF.

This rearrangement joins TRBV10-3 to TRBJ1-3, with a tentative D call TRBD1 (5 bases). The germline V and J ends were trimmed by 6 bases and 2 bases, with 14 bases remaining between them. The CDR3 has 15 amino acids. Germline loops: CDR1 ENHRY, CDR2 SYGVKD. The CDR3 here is CAISRGGTAGNTIYF. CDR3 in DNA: TGTGCCATCAGCCGGGGGGGAACTGCTGGAAACACCATATATTTT.

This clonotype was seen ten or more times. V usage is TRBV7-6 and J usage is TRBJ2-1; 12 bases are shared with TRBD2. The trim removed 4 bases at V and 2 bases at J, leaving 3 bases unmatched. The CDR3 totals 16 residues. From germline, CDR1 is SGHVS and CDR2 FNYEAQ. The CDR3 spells CASSYLAGGTYNEQFF. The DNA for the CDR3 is TGTGCCAGCAGCTATCTAGCGGGAGGGACCTACAATGAGCAGTTCTTC.

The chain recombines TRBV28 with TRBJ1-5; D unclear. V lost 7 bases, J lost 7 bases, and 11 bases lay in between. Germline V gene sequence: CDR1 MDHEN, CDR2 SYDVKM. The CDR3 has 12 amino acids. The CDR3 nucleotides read TGTGCCAGCACCTCCGCTGCACAGCCCCAGCATTTT. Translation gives CASTSAAQPQHF.

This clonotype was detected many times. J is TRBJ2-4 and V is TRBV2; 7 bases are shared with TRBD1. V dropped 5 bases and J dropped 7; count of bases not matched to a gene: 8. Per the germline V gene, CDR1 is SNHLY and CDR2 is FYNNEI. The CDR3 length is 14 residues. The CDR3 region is CASSTRQGGNIQYF. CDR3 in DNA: TGTGCCAGCAGTACCCGACAGGGTGGGAACATTCAGTACTTC.

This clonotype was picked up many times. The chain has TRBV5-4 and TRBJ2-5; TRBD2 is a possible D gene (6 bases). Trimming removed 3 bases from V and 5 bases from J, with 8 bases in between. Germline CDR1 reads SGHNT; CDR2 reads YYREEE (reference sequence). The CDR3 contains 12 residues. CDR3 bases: TGTGCCAGCAGCTATGGGAGGGAGACCCAGTACTTC. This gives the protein CASSYGRETQYF.

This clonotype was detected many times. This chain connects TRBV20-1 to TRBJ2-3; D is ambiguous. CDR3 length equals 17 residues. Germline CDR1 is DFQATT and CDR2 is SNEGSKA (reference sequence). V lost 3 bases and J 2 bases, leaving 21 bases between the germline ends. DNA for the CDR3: TGCAGTGCTAGCTCGTCATTGTCCTCTACTATCACAGATACGCAGTATTTT. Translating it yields CSASSSLSSTITDTQYF.

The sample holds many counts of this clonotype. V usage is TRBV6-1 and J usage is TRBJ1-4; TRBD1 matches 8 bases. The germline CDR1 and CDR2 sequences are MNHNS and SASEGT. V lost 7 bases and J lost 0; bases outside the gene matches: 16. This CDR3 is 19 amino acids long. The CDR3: CASKTSQGGFTATNEKLFF. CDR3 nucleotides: TGTGCCAGCAAGACCTCACAGGGGGGATTTACTGCAACTAATGAAAAACTGTTTTTT.

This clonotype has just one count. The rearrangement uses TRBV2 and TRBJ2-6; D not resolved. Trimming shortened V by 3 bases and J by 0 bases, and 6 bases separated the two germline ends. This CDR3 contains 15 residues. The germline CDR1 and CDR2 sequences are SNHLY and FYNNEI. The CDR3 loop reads CASSDSSSGANVLTF. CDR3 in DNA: TGTGCCAGCAGTGACTCGAGCTCTGGGGCCAACGTCCTGACTTTC.

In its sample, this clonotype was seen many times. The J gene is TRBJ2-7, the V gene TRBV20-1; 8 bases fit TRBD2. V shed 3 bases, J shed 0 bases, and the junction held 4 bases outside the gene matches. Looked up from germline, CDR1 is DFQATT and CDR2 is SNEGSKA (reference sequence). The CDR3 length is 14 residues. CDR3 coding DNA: TGCAGTGCTAGTAAGCGGGGGCACTCCTACGAGCAGTACTTC. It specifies CSASKRGHSYEQYF.

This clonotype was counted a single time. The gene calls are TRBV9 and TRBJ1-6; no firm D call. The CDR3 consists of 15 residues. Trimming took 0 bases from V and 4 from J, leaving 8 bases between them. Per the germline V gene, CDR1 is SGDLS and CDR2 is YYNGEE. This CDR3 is CASSVGVGYNSPLHF. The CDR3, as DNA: TGTGCCAGCAGCGTAGGTGTAGGGTATAATTCACCCCTCCACTTT.

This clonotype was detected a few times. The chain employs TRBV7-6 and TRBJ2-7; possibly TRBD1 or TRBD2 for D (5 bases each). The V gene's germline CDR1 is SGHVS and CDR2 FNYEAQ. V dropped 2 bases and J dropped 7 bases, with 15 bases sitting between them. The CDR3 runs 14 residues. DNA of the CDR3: TGTGCCAGCAGCTTAATTCCAGGGAAGCGGGAGCAGTACTTC. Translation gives CASSLIPGKREQYF.

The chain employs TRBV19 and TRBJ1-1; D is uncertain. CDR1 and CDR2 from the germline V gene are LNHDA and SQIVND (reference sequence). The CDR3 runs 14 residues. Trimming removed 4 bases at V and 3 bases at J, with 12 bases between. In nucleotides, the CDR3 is TGTGCCAGTAGTAAAGGAGAGTGGTACACTGAAGCTTTCTTT. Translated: CASSKGEWYTEAFF.

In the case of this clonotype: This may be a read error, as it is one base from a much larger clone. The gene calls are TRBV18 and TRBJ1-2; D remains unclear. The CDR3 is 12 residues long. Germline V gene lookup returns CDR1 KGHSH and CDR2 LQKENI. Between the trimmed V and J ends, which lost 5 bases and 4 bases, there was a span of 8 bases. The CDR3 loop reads CASSREAYGYTF. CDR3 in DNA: TGTGCCAGCTCAAGAGAAGCCTATGGCTACACCTTC.

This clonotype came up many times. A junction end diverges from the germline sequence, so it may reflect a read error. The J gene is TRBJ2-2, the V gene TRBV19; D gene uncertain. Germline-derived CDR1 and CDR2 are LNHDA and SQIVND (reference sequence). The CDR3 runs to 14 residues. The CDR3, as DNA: TGTGCCAGTAGTATAGCCACGAACACCAGGGAGCTGTTTTTT. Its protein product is CASSIATNTRELFF.

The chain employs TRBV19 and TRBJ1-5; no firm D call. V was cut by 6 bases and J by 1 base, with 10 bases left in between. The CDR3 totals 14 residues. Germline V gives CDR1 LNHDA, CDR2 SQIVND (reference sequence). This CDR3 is CASRPSQSNQPQHF. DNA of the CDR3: TGTGCCAGTAGACCTTCACAAAGCAATCAGCCCCAGCATTTT. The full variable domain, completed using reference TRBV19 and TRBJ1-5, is DGGITQSPKYLFRKEGQNVTLSCEQNLNHDAMYWYRQDPGQGLRLIYYSQIVNDFQKGDIAEGYSVSREKKESFPLTVTSAQKNPTAFYLCASRPSQSNQPQHFGDGTRLSIL.

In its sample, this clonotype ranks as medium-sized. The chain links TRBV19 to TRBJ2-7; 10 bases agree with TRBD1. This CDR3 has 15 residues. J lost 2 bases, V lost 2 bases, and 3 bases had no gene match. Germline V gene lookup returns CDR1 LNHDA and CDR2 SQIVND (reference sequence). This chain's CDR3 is CASSIRTGGTYEQYF. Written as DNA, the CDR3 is TGTGCCAGTAGTATAAGGACAGGGGGAACCTACGAGCAGTACTTC.

CDR3 residues: CASSLRTSGRAYNEQFF. In DNA, the CDR3 is TGCGCCAGCAGCTTACGTACTAGCGGGAGAGCCTACAATGAGCAGTTCTTC. This rearrangement joins TRBV5-1 to TRBJ2-1, with 11 positions matching TRBD2. CDR1 and CDR2 (germline): SGHRS, YFSETQ. J gave up 2 bases and V 2 bases, and 6 bases lay outside the gene matches. The CDR3 totals 17 residues.

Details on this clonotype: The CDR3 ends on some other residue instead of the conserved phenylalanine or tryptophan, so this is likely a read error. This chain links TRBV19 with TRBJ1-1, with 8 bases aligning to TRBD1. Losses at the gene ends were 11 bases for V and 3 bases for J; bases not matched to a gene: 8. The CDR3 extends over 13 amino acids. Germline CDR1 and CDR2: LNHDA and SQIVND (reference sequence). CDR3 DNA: TGTGCCTGCCAGACAGGGGCGTACACTGAAGCTTTCCTT. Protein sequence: CACQTGAYTEAFL.

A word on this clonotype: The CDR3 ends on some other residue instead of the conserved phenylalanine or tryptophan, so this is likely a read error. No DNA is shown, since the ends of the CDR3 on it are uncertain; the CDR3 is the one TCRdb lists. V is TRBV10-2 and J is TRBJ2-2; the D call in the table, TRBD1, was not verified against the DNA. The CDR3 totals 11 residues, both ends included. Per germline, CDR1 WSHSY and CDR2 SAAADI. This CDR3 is CASSEGDRAHL.

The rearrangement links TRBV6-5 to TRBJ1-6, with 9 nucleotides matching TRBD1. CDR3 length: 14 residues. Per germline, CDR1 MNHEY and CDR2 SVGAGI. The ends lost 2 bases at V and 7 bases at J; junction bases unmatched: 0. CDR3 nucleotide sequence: TGTGCCAGCAGTTACGACAGGGGGAATTCACCCCTCCACTTT. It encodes CASSYDRGNSPLHF.